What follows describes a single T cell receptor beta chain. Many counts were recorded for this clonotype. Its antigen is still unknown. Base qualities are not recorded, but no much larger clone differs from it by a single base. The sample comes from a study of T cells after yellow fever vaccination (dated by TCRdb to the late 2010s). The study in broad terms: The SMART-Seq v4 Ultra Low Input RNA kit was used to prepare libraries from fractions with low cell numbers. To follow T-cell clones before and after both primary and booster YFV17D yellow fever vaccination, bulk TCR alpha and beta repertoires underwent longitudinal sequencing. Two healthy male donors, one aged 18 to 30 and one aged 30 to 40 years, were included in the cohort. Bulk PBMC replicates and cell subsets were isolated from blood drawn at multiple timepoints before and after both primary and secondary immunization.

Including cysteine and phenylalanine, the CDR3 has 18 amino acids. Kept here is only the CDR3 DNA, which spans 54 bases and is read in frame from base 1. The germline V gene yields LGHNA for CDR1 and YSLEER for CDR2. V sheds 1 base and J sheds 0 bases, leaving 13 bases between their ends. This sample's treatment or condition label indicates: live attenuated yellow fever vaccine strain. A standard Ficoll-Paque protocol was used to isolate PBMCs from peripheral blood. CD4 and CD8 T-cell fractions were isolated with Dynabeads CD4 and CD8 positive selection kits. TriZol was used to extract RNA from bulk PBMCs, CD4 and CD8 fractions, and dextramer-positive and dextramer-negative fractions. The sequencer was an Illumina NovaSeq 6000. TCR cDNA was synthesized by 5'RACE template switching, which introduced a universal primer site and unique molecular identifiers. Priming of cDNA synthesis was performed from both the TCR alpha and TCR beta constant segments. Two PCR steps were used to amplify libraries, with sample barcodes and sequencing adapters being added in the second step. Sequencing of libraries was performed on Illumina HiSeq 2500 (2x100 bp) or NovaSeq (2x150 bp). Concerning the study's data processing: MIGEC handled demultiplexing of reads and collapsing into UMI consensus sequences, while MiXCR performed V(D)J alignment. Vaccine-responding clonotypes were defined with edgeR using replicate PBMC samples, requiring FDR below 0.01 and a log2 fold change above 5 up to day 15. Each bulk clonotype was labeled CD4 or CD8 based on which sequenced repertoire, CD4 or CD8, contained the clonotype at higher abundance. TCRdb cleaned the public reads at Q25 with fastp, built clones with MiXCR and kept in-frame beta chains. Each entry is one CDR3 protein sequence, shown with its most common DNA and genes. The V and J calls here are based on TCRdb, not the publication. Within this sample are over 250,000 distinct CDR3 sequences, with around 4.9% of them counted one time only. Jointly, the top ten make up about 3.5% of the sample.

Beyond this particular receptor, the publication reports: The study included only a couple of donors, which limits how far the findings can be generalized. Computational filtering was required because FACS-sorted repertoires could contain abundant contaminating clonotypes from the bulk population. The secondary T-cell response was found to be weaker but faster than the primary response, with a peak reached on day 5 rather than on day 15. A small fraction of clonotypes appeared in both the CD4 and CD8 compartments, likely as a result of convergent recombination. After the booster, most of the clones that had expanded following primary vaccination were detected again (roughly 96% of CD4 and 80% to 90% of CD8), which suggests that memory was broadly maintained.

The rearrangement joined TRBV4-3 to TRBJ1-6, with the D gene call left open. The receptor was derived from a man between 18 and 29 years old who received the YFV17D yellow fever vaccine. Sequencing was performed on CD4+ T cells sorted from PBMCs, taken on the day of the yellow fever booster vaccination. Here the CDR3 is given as CASSQVRGSSSYNSPLHF. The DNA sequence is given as TGCGCCAGCAGCCAAGTGAGAGGATCGAGCTCCTATAATTCACCCCTCCACTTT.